This T cell receptor beta chain appears in the sequencing data of a study of CD8 T cell repertoires and HIV-1 epitope variants. At the level of the study: IL-2, IL-7 and IL-15 were added on days 3 and 7 of approximately 9-day cultures. Broader study findings: Most of the nine antigen-specific clonotypes appeared cross-reactive to autologous or escape variants.

Regarding this clone: Its antigen is undetermined.

This CDR3 has 14 amino acids. CDR1 and CDR2 from the germline V gene are MDHEN and SYDVKM. V lost 4 bases and J 2 bases, leaving 12 bases between the germline ends. The assay was immunoSEQ multiplex PCR, and TCRdb's table has in-frame clones only and misses some. The sample lists several thousand clones; 50% to 75% were seen once. The source of this sequence is a male donor with HIV. Sequenced sample: cultured CD8+ T cells derived from PBMCs. V is TRBV28 and J is TRBJ2-7, with D tentatively TRBD1 (5 bases). Here the CDR3 reads CASSWIDSPYEQYF. DNA for the CDR3: TGTGCCAGCAGTTGGATAGACAGTCCCTACGAGCAGTACTTC.